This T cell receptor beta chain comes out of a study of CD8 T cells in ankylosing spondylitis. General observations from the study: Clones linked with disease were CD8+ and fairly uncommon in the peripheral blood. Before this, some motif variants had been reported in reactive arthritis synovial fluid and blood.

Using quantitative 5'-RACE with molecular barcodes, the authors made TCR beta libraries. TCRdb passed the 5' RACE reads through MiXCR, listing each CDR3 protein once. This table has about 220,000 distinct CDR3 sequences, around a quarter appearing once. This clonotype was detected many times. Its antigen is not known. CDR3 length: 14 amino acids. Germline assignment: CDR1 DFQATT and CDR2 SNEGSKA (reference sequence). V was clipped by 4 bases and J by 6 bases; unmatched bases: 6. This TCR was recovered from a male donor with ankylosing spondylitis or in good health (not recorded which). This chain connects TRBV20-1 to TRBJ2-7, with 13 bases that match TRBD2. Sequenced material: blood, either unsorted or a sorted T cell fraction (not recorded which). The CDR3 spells CSAIPGLAGVEQYF. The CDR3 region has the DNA TGCAGTGCTATACCCGGACTAGCGGGAGTCGAGCAGTACTTC.